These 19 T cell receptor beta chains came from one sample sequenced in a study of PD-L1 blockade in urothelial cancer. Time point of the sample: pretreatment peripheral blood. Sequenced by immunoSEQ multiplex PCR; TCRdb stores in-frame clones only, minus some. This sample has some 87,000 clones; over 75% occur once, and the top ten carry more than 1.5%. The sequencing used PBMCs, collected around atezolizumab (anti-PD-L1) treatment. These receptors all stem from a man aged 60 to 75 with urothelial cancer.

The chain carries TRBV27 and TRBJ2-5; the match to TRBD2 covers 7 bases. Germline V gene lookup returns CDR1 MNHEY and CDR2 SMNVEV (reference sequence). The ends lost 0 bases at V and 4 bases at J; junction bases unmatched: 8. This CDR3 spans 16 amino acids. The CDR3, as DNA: TGTGCCAGCAGTTTATCGACTAGCCCATTAGGAGAGACCCAGTACTTC. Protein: CASSLSTSPLGETQYF.

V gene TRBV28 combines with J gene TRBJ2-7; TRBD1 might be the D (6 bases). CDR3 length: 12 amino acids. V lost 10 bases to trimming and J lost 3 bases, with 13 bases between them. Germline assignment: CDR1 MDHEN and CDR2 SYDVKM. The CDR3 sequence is CATSTDSYEQYF. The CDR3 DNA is TGTGCCACCTCGACGGACAGCTACGAGCAGTACTTC.

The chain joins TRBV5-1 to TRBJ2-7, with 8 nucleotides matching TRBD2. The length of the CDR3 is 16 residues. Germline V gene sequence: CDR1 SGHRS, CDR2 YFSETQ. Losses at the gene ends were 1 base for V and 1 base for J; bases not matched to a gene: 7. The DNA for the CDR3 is TGCGCCAGCAGCTTGTTCGCACTAGCGGAGTCCTACGAGCAGTACTTC. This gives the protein CASSLFALAESYEQYF.

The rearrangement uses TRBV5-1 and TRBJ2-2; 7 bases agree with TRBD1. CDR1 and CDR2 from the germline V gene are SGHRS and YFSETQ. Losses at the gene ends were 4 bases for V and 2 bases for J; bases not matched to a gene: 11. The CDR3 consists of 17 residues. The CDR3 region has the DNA TGCGCCAGCAGCCCCGGGCCGGGACAGATAAACACCGGGGAGCTGTTTTTT. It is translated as CASSPGPGQINTGELFF.

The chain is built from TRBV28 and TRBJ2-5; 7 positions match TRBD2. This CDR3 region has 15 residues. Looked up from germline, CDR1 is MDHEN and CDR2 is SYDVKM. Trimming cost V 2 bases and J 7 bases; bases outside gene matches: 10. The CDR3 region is CASSLLGRQRGTQYF. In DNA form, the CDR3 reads TGTGCCAGCAGTTTACTGGGGAGACAGCGGGGGACCCAGTACTTC.

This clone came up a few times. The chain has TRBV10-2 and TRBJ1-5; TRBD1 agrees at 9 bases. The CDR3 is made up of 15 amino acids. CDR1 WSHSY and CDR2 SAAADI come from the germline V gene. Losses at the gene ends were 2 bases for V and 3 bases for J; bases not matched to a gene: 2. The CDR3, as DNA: TGCGCCAGCAGTGAGGGGACAGGGAACAATCAGCCCCAGCATTTT. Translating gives CASSEGTGNNQPQHF.

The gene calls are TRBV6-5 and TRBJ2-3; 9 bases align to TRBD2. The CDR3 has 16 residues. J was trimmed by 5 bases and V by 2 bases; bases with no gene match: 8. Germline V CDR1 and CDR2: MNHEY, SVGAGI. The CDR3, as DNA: TGTGCCAGCAGTTACCTTCCGAGCGGGGGGAAAGATACGCAGTATTTT. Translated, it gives CASSYLPSGGKDTQYF.

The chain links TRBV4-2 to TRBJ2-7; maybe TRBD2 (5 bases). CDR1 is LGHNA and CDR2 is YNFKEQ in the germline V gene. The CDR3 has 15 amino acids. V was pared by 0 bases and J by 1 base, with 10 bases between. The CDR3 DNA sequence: TGTGCCAGCAGCCAAGATCTAGGACTTTCCTACGAGCAGTACTTC. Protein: CASSQDLGLSYEQYF.

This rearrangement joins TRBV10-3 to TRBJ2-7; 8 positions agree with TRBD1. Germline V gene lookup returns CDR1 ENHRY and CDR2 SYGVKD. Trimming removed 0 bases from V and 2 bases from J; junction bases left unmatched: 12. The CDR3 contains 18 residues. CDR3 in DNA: TGTGCCATCAGTGAGTCTACAGGGGGTGACAGGAGCACCTACGAGCAGTACTTC. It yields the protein CAISESTGGDRSTYEQYF.

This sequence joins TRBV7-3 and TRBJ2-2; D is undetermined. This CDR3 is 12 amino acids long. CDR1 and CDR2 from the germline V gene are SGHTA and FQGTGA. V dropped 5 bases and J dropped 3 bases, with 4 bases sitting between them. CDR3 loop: CASSPYTGELFF. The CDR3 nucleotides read TGTGCCAGCAGCCCATACACCGGGGAGCTGTTTTTT.

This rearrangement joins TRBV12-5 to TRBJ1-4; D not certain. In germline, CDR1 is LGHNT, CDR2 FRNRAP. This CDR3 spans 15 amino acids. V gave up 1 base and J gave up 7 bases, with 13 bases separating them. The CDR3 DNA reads TGTGCTAGTGGTTTGGGGGCAGGTAAGAGTGAAAAACTGTTTTTT. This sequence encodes CASGLGAGKSEKLFF.

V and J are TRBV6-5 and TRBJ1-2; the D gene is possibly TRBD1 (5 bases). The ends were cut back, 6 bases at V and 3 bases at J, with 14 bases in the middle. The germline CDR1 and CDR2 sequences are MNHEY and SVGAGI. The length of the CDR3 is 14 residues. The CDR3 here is CASRPRGEDYGYTF. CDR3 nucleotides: TGTGCCAGCAGACCACGGGGGGAGGACTATGGCTACACCTTC.

In nucleotides, the CDR3 is TGTGCCAGCAGCACCGGCGGCGGGAGCTACGAGCAGTACTTC. It codes for CASSTGGGSYEQYF. V and J are TRBV11-2 and TRBJ2-7; 7 positions match TRBD2. From germline, CDR1 is SGHAT and CDR2 FQNNGV. The length of the CDR3 is 14 residues. Trimming took 5 bases from V and 3 from J; bases not matched to a gene: 7. The full variable domain, rest sourced from reference TRBV11-2 and TRBJ2-7, is EAGVAQSPRYKIIEKRQSVAFWCNPISGHATLYWYQQILGQGPKLLIQFQNNGVVDDSQLPKDRFSAERLKGVDSTLKIQPAKLEDSAVYLCASSTGGGSYEQYFGPGTRLTVT.

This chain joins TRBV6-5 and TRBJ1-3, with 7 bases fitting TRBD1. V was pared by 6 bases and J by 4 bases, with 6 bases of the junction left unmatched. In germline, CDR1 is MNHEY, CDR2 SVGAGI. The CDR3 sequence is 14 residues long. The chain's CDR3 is CASSRGTEGNTIYF. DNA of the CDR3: TGTGCCAGCAGCCGCGGGACAGAAGGAAACACCATATATTTT.

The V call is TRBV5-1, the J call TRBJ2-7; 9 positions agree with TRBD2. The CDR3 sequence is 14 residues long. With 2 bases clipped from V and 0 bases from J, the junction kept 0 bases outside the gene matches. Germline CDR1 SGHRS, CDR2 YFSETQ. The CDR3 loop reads CASSFSGSSYEQYF. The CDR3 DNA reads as TGCGCCAGCAGCTTTAGCGGGAGCTCCTACGAGCAGTACTTC.

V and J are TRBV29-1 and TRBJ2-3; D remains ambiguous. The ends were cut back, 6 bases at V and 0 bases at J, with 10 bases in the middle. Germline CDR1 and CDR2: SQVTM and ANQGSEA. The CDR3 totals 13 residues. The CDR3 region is CSVRRDSTDTQYF. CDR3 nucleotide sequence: TGCAGCGTGAGAAGAGATAGCACAGATACGCAGTATTTT.

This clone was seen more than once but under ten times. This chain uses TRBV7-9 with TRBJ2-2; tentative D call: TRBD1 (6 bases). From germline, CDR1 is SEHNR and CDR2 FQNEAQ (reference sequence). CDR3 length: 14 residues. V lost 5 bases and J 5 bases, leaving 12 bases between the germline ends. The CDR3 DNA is TGTGCCAGCAGCCTCGTTCAGGGGACCGGGGAGCTGTTTTTT. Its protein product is CASSLVQGTGELFF.

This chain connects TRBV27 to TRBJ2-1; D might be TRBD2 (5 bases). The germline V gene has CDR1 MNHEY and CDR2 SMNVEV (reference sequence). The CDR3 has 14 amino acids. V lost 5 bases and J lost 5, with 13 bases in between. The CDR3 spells CASSLGERHNEQFF. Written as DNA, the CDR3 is TGTGCCAGCAGTCTCGGGGAAAGGCACAATGAGCAGTTCTTC.

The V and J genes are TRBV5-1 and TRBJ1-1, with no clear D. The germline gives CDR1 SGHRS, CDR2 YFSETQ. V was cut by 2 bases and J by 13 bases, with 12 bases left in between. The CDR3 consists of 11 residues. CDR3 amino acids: CASSLGDEDFF. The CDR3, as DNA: TGCGCCAGCAGCTTAGGTGACGAGGATTTCTTT.